Presented here are 31 T cell receptor beta chains from one specimen sequenced in a study of blood T cell repertoires in COVID-19. Sequenced by immunoSEQ multiplex PCR; TCRdb stores in-frame clones only, minus some. Among roughly 280,000 clones, around 88% were seen once, and the ten largest hold under 2%. Input material: peripheral blood. Every receptor here comes from a man aged 30 to 39 with active or convalescent COVID-19.

The chain joins TRBV7-2 to TRBJ2-4; TRBD2 aligns across 9 bases. Germline loops: CDR1 SGHTA, CDR2 FQGNSA. The J segment lost 6 bases and the V segment lost 1 base, leaving 4 bases of the junction unmatched. The CDR3 sequence is 15 residues long. CDR3: CASSLGSGGPNIQYF. Here the CDR3 DNA reads TGTGCCAGCAGCTTAGGGAGCGGGGGGCCAAACATTCAGTACTTC.

This chain connects TRBV27 to TRBJ2-7; 9 bases are shared with TRBD1. The CDR3 is 12 residues long. Per the germline V gene, CDR1 is MNHEY and CDR2 is SMNVEV (reference sequence). V dropped 9 bases and J dropped 6; count of bases not matched to a gene: 6. The CDR3 DNA follows: TGTGCCAGTTATACAGGGGGCGGCGAGCAGTACTTC. Translating it yields CASYTGGGEQYF.

The chain uses TRBV19 and TRBJ2-7; D is perhaps TRBD2 (6 bases). Deletions cut 3 bases from V and 2 bases from J, with 14 bases between. This CDR3 comprises 15 residues. Germline V lookup: CDR1 LNHDA, CDR2 SQIVND (reference sequence). CDR3 region: CASSITGGETYEQYF. CDR3 nucleotides: TGTGCCAGTAGTATTACCGGGGGAGAAACCTACGAGCAGTACTTC.

With regard to this clone: A junction boundary mismatches the germline segment, possibly from a read error. J is TRBJ1-2 and V is TRBV3-1 (or the pseudogene TRBV3-2); maybe TRBD1 (6 bases). CDR1 is LGHDT, CDR2 YNNKEL, per germline (reference sequence). The length of the CDR3 is 15 residues. The CDR3 here is CTSSPRGLFNYGYTF. CDR3 DNA: TGTACCAGCAGCCCCAGGGGACTATTTAACTATGGCTACACCTTC.

The genes are TRBV11-3 and TRBJ2-2, with 7 bases lining up with TRBD2. V trimming: 2 bases; J trimming: 1 base; junction bases outside the gene matches: 1. Germline V gene lookup returns CDR1 SGHNT and CDR2 YENEEA. The CDR3 is 15 amino acids. In nucleotides, the CDR3 is TGTGCCAGCAGCTTAAGCGGGGTGAACACCGGGGAGCTGTTTTTT. It yields the protein CASSLSGVNTGELFF.

The table lists this clone with a few counts. V and J are TRBV2 and TRBJ1-1; D not resolved. V was cut by 2 bases and J by 7 bases, with 8 bases left in between. The CDR3 is 12 residues long. Germline V CDR1 and CDR2: SNHLY, FYNNEI. This CDR3 reads CASSELNFEAFF. The CDR3 DNA is TGTGCCAGCAGTGAACTAAACTTTGAAGCTTTCTTT. The whole variable domain, filled in from reference TRBV2 and TRBJ1-1, reads EPEVTQTPSHQVTQMGQEVILRCVPISNHLYFYWYRQILGQKVEFLVSFYNNEISEKSEIFDDQFSVERPDGSNFTLKIRSTKLEDSAMYFCASSELNFEAFFGQGTRLTVV.

V and J are TRBV18 and TRBJ1-3, with D possibly being TRBD1 (5 bases). This CDR3 has 15 amino acids. CDR1 and CDR2 from the germline V gene are KGHSH and LQKENI. V shed 4 bases and J shed 1 base, with 11 bases lying between them. The CDR3 bases are TGTGCCAGCTCACGCGACAGTAGATCTGGAAACACCATATATTTT. It translates to CASSRDSRSGNTIYF.

This clone has a handful of counts. The chain employs TRBV19 and TRBJ2-1; D perhaps matches TRBD1 (6 bases). The length of the CDR3 is 12 residues. Germline-derived CDR1 and CDR2 are LNHDA and SQIVND (reference sequence). Trimming cost V 8 bases and J 9 bases, with 14 bases left between them. CDR3 sequence (DNA): TGTGCCAGTGAGTCAGGGGATCGTGAGCAGTTCTTC. Translating gives CASESGDREQFF.

J is TRBJ2-3 and V is TRBV5-4; 9 bases align to TRBD2. The CDR3 is 16 residues long. The germline V gene encodes CDR1 SGHNT and CDR2 YYREEE (reference sequence). J lost 4 bases, V lost 0 bases, and 6 bases had no gene match. This CDR3 is CASSLAVVAGADTQYF. Written as DNA, the CDR3 is TGTGCCAGCAGCTTGGCCGTGGTAGCGGGAGCAGATACGCAGTATTTT.

The gene calls are TRBV4-1 and TRBJ1-1; the D gene is possibly TRBD1 (6 bases). This CDR3 contains 14 residues. Germline loops: CDR1 MGHRA, CDR2 YSYEKL. Trimming removed 4 bases at V and 0 bases at J, with 9 bases between. The CDR3 coding sequence is TGCGCCAGCAGCCGGAACAGGGTGAACACTGAAGCTTTCTTT. The encoded protein is CASSRNRVNTEAFF.

The chain uses TRBV13 and TRBJ2-7, with a possible D match to TRBD1 (6 bases). This CDR3 is 13 amino acids long. Trimming pared 9 bases from V and 7 bases from J, leaving 19 bases between. Germline V gene lookup returns CDR1 PRHDT and CDR2 FYEKMQ (reference sequence). CDR3 sequence (DNA): TGTGCCAGTTATTTTAGGACAGCTAAGGAGCAGTACTTC. It yields the protein CASYFRTAKEQYF.

The rearrangement uses TRBV3-1 (or the pseudogene TRBV3-2) and TRBJ2-7; TRBD1 might be the D (6 bases). From germline, CDR1 is LGHDT and CDR2 YNNKEL (reference sequence). The CDR3 contains 13 residues. V shed 5 bases and J shed 2 bases, with 10 bases lying between them. The DNA for the CDR3 is TGTGCCAGCAGCGGGGACACCCCCTACGAGCAGTACTTC. Translating gives CASSGDTPYEQYF.

The J gene is TRBJ2-2, the V gene TRBV27, with 12 bases identical to TRBD1. Germline CDR1 MNHEY, CDR2 SMNVEV (reference sequence). V trimming: 6 bases; J trimming: 0 bases; junction bases outside the gene matches: 8. This CDR3 has 18 residues. In nucleotides, the CDR3 is TGTGCCAGCAGACCTGGGACAGGGGGCTCCCCGAACACCGGGGAGCTGTTTTTT. It encodes CASRPGTGGSPNTGELFF.

The chain joins TRBV24-1 to TRBJ2-3, with 9 bases lining up with TRBD2. Germline V gene sequence: CDR1 KGHDR, CDR2 SFDVKD. Trimming at V came to 5 bases and at J to 0 bases, leaving 11 bases not matched to a gene. The CDR3 is 18 amino acids. CDR3 protein: CATSAGWRGGVSTDTQYF. CDR3 coding DNA: TGTGCCACCAGTGCTGGGTGGCGGGGGGGAGTAAGCACAGATACGCAGTATTTT.

This clone turned up a few times. This sequence joins TRBV10-3 and TRBJ2-7; 7 nucleotides line up with TRBD1. The CDR3 length is 14 residues. With V trimmed by 8 bases and J by 3 bases, 10 bases remained unmatched. Germline values: CDR1 ENHRY, CDR2 SYGVKD. The CDR3: CAIGSSGQSYEQYF. The CDR3 DNA reads as TGTGCCATCGGGTCTTCGGGACAGAGCTACGAGCAGTACTTC.

CDR3 nucleotides: TGTGCCAGCAGCGGAAGGAGGGGCTACGAGCAGTACTTC. This sequence encodes CASSGRRGYEQYF. The chain recombines TRBV5-8 with TRBJ2-7; TRBD2 might be the D (6 bases). V lost 4 bases and J lost 3, with 11 bases in between. CDR3 length equals 13 residues. The germline V gene encodes CDR1 SGHTS and CDR2 YDEGEE.

The chain links TRBV30 to TRBJ1-1, with a weak D call TRBD1 (6 bases). This CDR3 region has 13 residues. The V gene lost 4 bases and the J gene lost 2 bases, with 11 bases spanning the gap. The V gene's germline CDR1 is GTSNPN and CDR2 SVGIG (reference sequence). DNA for the CDR3: TGTGCCTGGACCCGACAGGCCAACACTGAAGCTTTCTTT. Amino acids: CAWTRQANTEAFF.

The genes are TRBV5-5 and TRBJ2-6; D is unclear. The CDR3 spans 14 residues. V gave up 5 bases and J gave up 0 bases, with 6 bases separating them. CDR1 SGHKS and CDR2 YYEKEE come from the germline V gene (reference sequence). CDR3 sequence reads: CASSLISGANVLTF. DNA of the CDR3: TGTGCCAGCAGTCTAATCTCTGGGGCCAACGTCCTGACTTTC.

The rearrangement joins TRBV2 to TRBJ1-1; 9 nucleotides line up with TRBD1. V lost 6 bases, J lost 0 bases, and 2 bases stayed unmatched. Germline CDR1 reads SNHLY; CDR2 reads FYNNEI. This CDR3 region has 14 residues. The CDR3 spells CASSTGGVNTEAFF. In DNA, the CDR3 is TGTGCCAGCAGCACAGGGGGCGTGAACACTGAAGCTTTCTTT.

The V gene is TRBV5-8, the J gene TRBJ1-1; 8 bases line up with TRBD1. The CDR3 loop spans 11 amino acids. V was pared by 3 bases and J by 8 bases, with 0 bases of the junction left unmatched. CDR1 is SGHTS, CDR2 YDEGEE, per germline. The CDR3 region has the DNA TGTGCCAGCAGCTGGACAGGGGAAGCTTTCTTT. It is translated as CASSWTGEAFF.

This clone has a single count. This rearrangement joins TRBV6-5 to TRBJ2-2; D not resolved. Trimming removed 2 bases from V and 6 bases from J, with 10 bases in between. This CDR3 is 14 amino acids long. CDR1 and CDR2 from the germline V gene are MNHEY and SVGAGI. The CDR3 coding sequence is TGTGCCAGCAGTTACGGGTTCGGGTCCGGGGAGCTGTTTTTT. Residues: CASSYGFGSGELFF.

V usage is TRBV7-2 and J usage is TRBJ2-6; D is undetermined. The CDR3 consists of 15 residues. V was trimmed by 1 base and J by 0 bases, leaving 4 bases between them. CDR1 and CDR2 from the germline V gene are SGHTA and FQGNSA. CDR3 sequence: CASSLGSSGANVLTF. The CDR3 DNA reads TGTGCCAGCAGCTTAGGGAGCTCTGGGGCCAACGTCCTGACTTTC.

This rearrangement joins TRBV4-1 to TRBJ1-6; D remains ambiguous. There are 18 residues in the CDR3. Trimming removed 4 bases at V and 8 bases at J, with 24 bases between. Germline values: CDR1 MGHRA, CDR2 YSYEKL. CDR3 coding DNA: TGCGCCAGCAGCCGTGCCGCGTTGGGCTCGTCGAGGGATTCACCCCTCCACTTT. Translated, it gives CASSRAALGSSRDSPLHF.

The CDR3 protein is CASSPGQGNEKLFF. The CDR3 nucleotides read TGCGCCAGCAGCCCGGGACAGGGGAATGAAAAACTGTTTTTT. The chain has TRBV10-2 and TRBJ1-4; 10 nucleotides align to TRBD1. Germline CDR1 reads WSHSY; CDR2 reads SAAADI. The V and J ends lost 6 bases and 5 bases, in that order; junction bases with no gene match: 3. The CDR3 extends over 14 amino acids.

V gene TRBV3-1 (or the pseudogene TRBV3-2) combines with J gene TRBJ1-1; 7 bases fit TRBD1. V shed 5 bases and J 4 bases; nucleotides not matched to a gene: 13. Germline V lookup: CDR1 LGHDT, CDR2 YNNKEL (reference sequence). This CDR3 is 16 amino acids long. The CDR3 sequence: CASSRRYRGVGTEAFF. Written as DNA, the CDR3 is TGTGCCAGCAGCAGACGCTACAGGGGCGTAGGCACTGAAGCTTTCTTT.

The J gene is TRBJ1-1, the V gene TRBV18, with D possibly matching TRBD1 (5 bases). The CDR3 totals 16 residues. The ends were cut back, 6 bases at V and 0 bases at J, with 17 bases in the middle. Germline-derived CDR1 and CDR2 are KGHSH and LQKENI. The CDR3, as DNA: TGTGCCAGCTCGCTCGGGGCCGGGAGGATGAACACTGAAGCTTTCTTT. This gives the protein CASSLGAGRMNTEAFF.

V usage is TRBV12-3 or TRBV12-4 and J usage is TRBJ1-2, with a tentative D call TRBD1 (5 bases). V shed 3 bases and J shed 7 bases, with 12 bases lying between them. The CDR3 covers 13 residues. The CDR3 nucleotides are TGTGCCAGCAGTTTCGGGGGGTGGGGTGGCTACACCTTC. Amino acids: CASSFGGWGGYTF.

The V call is TRBV21-1, the J call TRBJ2-7; the table's D call, TRBD1, has no DNA check behind it. TRBV21-1 is shown as a pseudogene. The CDR3 is 16 residues long. The CDR3 DNA follows: TGTGCCAGCAGCAGGAAAGGACAGGGGGTTTTCTACGAGCAGTACTTC. This sequence encodes CASSRKGQGVFYEQYF.

The chain has TRBV13 and TRBJ2-7; 9 bases match TRBD1. Germline V CDR1 and CDR2: PRHDT, FYEKMQ (reference sequence). The CDR3 has 15 residues. With 6 bases clipped from V and 3 bases from J, the junction kept 9 bases outside the gene matches. CDR3 sequence reads: CASRKTGQGLYEQYF. The CDR3 DNA sequence: TGTGCCAGCAGGAAAACGGGACAGGGCCTCTACGAGCAGTACTTC.

This clone has just a few counts. This chain connects TRBV3-1 (or the pseudogene TRBV3-2) to TRBJ1-5; D possibly corresponds to TRBD1 (5 bases). With 6 bases removed from V and 0 bases from J, the gap between germline ends came to 21 bases. Germline loops: CDR1 LGHDT, CDR2 YNNKEL (reference sequence). The CDR3 loop spans 18 amino acids. DNA of the CDR3: TGTGCCAGCAGACCCCCTTCGTGGGAGGGACGTAGCAATCAGCCCCAGCATTTT. Protein sequence: CASRPPSWEGRSNQPQHF.

This chain links TRBV6-2 or TRBV6-3 with TRBJ2-5; 8 bases match TRBD2. V was clipped by 3 bases and J by 0 bases; unmatched bases: 9. Germline values: CDR1 MNHEY, CDR2 SVGEGT. There are 17 residues in the CDR3. The CDR3 reads CASSYSGTSIYQETQYF. The CDR3 DNA reads as TGTGCCAGCAGTTATTCCGGGACTAGTATTTACCAAGAGACCCAGTACTTC.